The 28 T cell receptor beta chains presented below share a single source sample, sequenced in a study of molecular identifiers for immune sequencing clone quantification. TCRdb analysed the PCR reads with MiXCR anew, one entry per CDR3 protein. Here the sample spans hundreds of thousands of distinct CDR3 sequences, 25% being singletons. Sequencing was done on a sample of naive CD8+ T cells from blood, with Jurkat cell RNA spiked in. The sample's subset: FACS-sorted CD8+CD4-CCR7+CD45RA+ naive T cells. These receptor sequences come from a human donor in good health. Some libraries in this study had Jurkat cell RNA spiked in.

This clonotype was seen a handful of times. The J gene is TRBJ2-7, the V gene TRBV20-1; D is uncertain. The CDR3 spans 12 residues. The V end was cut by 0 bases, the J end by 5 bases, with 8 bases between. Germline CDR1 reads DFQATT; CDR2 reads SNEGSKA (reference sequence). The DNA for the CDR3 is TGCAGTGCTAGAGATCTCATCGACGAGCAGTACTTC. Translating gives CSARDLIDEQYF.

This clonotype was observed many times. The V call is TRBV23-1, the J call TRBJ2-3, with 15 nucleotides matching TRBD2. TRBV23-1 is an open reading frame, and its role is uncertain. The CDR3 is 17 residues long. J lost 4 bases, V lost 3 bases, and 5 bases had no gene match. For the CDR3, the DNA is TGCGCCAGCAGTCACCACGGACTAGCGGGAGGGGCAGATACGCAGTATTTT. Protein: CASSHHGLAGGADTQYF.

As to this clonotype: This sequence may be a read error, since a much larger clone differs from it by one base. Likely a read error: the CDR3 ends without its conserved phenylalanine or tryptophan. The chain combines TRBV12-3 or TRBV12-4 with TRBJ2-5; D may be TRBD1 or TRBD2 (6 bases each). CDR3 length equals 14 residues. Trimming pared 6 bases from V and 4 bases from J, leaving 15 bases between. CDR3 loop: CASSPTGTLETQYY. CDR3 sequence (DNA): TGTGCCAGCAGCCCTACAGGGACTCTAGAGACCCAGTACTAC.

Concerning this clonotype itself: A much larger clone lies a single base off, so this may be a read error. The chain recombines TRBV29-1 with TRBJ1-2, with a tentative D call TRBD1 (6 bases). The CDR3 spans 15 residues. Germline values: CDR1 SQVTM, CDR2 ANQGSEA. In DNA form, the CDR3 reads TGCAGCGTTAAAGAGGGGAGGGGGTTTGGCCATGGCTACACCTTC. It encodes CSVKEGRGFGHGYTF.

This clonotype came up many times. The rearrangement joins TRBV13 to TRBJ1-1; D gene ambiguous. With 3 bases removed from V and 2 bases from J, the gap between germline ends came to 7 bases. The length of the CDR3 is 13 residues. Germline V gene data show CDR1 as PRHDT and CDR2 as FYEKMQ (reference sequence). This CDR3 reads CASSFTSNTEAFF. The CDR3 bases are TGTGCCAGCAGCTTTACTTCAAACACTGAAGCTTTCTTT. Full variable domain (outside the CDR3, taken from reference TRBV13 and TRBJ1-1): AAGVIQSPRHLIKEKRETATLKCYPIPRHDTVYWYQQGPGQDPQFLISFYEKMQSDKGSIPDRFSAQQFSDYHSELNMSSLELGDSALYFCASSFTSNTEAFFGQGTRLTVV.

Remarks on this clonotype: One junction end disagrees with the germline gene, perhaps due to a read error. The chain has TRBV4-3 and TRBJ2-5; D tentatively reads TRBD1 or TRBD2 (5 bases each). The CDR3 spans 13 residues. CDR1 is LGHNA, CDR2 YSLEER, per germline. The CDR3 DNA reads TGCGCCAGCAGCCAAGCAGCCGTGGGGACCCAGCACTTC. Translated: CASSQAAVGTQHF.

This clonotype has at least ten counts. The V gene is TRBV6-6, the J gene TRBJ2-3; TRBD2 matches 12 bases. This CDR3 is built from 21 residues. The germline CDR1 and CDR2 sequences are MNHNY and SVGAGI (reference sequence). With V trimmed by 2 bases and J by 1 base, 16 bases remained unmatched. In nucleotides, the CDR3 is TGTGCCAGCAGTTACGCAGGGACAGTTCTAGCGGGAGGGCGGGGCACAGATACGCAGTATTTT. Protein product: CASSYAGTVLAGGRGTDTQYF.

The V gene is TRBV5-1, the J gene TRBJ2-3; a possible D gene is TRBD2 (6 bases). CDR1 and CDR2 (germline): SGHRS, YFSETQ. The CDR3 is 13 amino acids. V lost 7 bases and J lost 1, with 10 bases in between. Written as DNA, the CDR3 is TGCGCCAGCCGGGAGTACGGCACAGATACGCAGTATTTT. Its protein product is CASREYGTDTQYF.

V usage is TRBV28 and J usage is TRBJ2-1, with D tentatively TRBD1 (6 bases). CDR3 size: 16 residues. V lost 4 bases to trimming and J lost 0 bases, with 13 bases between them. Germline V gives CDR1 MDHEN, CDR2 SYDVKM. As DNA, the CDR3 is TGTGCCAGCAGTTACAGGGACACCACCTCCTACAATGAGCAGTTCTTC. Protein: CASSYRDTTSYNEQFF.

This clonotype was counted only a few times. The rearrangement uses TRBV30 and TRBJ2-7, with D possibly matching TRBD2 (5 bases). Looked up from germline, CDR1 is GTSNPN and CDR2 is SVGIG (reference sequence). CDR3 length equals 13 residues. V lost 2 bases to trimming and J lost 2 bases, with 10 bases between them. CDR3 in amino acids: CAWSTGFTYEQYF. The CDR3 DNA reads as TGTGCCTGGAGTACGGGGTTCACCTACGAGCAGTACTTC.

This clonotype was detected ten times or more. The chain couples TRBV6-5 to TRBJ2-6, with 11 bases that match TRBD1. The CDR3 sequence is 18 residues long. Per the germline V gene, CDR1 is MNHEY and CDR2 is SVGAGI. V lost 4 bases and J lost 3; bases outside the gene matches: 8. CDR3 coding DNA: TGTGCCAGCAGTTTCACGGACAGGGGGCATTTTGGGGCCAACGTCCTGACTTTC. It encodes CASSFTDRGHFGANVLTF.

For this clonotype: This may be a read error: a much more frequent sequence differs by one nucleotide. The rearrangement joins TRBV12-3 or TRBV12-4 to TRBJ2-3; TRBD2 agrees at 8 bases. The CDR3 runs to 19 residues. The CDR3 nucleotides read TGTGGCAGCAGAAAAGGAAGAGCGGGGGAGGGCGGAGTCCCAGATACGCAGTATTTT. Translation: CGSRKGRAGEGGVPDTQYF.

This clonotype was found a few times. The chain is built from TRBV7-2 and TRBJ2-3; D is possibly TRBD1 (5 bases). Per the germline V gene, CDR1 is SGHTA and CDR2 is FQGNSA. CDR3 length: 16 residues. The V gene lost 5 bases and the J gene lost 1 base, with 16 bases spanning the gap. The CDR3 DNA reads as TGTGCCAGCAGCAATCCCCTGGTAGGGGGCACAGATACGCAGTATTTT. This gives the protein CASSNPLVGGTDTQYF.

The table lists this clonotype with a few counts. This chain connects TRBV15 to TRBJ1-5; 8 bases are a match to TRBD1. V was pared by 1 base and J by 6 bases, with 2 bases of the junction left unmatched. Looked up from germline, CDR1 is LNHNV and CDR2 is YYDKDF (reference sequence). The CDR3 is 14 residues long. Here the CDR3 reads CATSRVGQGQPQHF. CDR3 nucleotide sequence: TGTGCCACCAGCAGAGTTGGACAGGGTCAGCCCCAGCATTTT. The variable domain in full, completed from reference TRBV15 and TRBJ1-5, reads DAMVIQNPRYQVTQFGKPVTLSCSQTLNHNVMYWYQQKSSQAPKLLFHYYDKDFNNEADTPDNFQSRRPNTSFCFLDIRSPGLGDTAMYLCATSRVGQGQPQHFGDGTRLSIL.

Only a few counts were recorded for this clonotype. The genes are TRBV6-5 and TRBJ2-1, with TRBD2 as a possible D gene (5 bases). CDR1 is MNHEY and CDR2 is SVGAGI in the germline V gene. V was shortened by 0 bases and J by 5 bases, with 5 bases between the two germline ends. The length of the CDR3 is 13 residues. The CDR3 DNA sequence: TGTGCCAGCAGTTACTCGGAGGACAATGAGCAGTTCTTC. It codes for CASSYSEDNEQFF.

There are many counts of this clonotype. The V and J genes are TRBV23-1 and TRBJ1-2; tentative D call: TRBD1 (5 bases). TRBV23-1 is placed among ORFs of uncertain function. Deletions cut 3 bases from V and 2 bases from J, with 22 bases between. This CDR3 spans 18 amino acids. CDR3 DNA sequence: TGCGCCAGCAGTCACAACCGGGACCGACGACTTGAAAACTATGGCTACACCTTC. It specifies CASSHNRDRRLENYGYTF.

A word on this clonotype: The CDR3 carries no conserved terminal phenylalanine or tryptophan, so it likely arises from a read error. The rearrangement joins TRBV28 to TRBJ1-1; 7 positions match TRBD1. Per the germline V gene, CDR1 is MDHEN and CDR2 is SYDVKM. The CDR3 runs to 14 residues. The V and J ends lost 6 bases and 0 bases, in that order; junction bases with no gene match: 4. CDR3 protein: CASRGDSLNTEAFS. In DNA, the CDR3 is TGTGCCAGCAGGGGGGACAGTTTGAACACTGAAGCTTTCTCT.

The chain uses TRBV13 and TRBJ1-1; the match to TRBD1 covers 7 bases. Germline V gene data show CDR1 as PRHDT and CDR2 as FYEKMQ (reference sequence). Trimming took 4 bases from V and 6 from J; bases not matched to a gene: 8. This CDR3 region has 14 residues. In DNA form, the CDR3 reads TGTGCCAGCAGCTCCGGACAGGACCTCGCTGAAGCTTTCTTT. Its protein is CASSSGQDLAEAFF.

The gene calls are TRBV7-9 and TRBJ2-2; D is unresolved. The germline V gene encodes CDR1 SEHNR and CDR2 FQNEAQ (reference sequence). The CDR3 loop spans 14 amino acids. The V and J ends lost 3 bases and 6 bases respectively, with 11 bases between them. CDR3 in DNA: TGTGCCAGCAGCTTGGTTAACTCACCCGGGGAGCTGTTTTTT. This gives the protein CASSLVNSPGELFF.

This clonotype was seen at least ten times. The CDR3 loop reads CASSSTKESTGELFF. For the CDR3, the DNA is TGTGCCAGCAGTTCCACAAAAGAGAGCACCGGGGAGCTGTTTTTT. The chain employs TRBV28 and TRBJ2-2; D is uncertain. Trimming shortened V by 4 bases and J by 4 bases, and 13 bases separated the two germline ends. The CDR3 sequence is 15 residues long. CDR1 is MDHEN and CDR2 is SYDVKM in the germline V gene.

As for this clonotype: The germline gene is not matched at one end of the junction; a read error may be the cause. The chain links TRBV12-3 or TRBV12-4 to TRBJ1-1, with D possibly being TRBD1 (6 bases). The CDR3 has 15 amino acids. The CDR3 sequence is CASSDPRTANTGAFF. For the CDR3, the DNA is TGTGCCAGCAGTGACCCGCGGACAGCAAACACTGGAGCTTTCTTT.

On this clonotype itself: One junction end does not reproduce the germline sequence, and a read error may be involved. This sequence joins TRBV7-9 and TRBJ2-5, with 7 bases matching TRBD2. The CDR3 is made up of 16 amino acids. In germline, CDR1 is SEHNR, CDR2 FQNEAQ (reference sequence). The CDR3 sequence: CARSLVGSSGRSAQYF. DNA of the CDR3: TGTGCCCGCAGCTTAGTCGGGTCTAGCGGTCGGTCGGCCCAGTACTTC.

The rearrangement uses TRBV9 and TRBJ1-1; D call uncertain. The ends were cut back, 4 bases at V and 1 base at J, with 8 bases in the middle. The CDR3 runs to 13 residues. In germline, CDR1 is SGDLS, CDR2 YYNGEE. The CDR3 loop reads CASSPDKNTEAFF. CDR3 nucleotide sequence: TGTGCCAGCAGCCCCGATAAGAACACTGAAGCTTTCTTT.

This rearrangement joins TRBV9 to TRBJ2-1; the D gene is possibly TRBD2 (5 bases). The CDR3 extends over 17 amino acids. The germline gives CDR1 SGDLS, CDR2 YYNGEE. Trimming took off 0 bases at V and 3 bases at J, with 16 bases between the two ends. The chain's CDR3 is CASSVELASEGYNEQFF. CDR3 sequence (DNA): TGTGCCAGCAGCGTAGAGTTGGCGTCCGAGGGCTACAATGAGCAGTTCTTC.

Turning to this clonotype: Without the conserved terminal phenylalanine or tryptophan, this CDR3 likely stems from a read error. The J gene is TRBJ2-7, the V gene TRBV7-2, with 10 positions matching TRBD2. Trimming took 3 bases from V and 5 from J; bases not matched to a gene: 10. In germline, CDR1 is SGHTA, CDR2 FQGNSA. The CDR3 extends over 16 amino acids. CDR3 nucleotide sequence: TGTGCCAGCAGCTTCTCTATAGCGGGAGGAACCCACGAGCAGTACTCC. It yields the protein CASSFSIAGGTHEQYS.

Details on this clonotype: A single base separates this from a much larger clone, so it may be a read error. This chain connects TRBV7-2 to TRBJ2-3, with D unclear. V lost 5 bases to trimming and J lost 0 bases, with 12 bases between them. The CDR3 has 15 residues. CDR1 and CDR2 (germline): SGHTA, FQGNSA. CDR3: CASSPPIPSTDTQYF. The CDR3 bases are TGTGCCAGCAGCCCGCCGATCCCAAGCACAGATACGCAGTATTTT.

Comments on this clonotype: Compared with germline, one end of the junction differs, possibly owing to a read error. CDR3 sequence (DNA): TGTGCCAGCAGTGAACTGAGAGCACACGAGCAGTGCTTC. Residues: CASSELRAHEQCF. The V gene is TRBV2, the J gene TRBJ2-7; D remains unclear. CDR1 is SNHLY and CDR2 is FYNNEI in the germline V gene. The length of the CDR3 is 13 residues.

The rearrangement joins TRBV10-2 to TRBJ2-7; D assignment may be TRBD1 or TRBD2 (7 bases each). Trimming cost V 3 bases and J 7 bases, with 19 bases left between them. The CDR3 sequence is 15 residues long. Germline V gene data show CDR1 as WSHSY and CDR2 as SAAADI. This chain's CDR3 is CASSETGEGVWEQYF. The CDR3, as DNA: TGCGCCAGCAGTGAAACAGGGGAGGGTGTTTGGGAGCAGTACTTC.